This T cell receptor (beta chain) is from a study of neoadjuvant nivolumab and ipilimumab in lung cancer. Per germline, CDR1 SQVTM and CDR2 ANQGSEA. The CDR3 sequence is 12 residues long. V shed 6 bases, J shed 4 bases, and the junction held 4 bases outside the gene matches. Sequenced by immunoSEQ multiplex PCR; TCRdb stores in-frame clones only, minus some. Of 25,000 to 35,000 clones listed, more than 85% are singletons. Sequenced here: peripheral blood, sampled after neoadjuvant nivolumab, alone or with ipilimumab, at or shortly before surgery. The V gene is TRBV29-1, the J gene TRBJ1-1; 8 bases align to TRBD1. The source of this sequence is an adult with non-small cell lung cancer. This chain's CDR3 is CSVRTGTTEAFF. The CDR3 region has the DNA TGCAGCGTGAGGACAGGGACCACTGAAGCTTTCTTT.